This T cell receptor (beta chain) was documented in a study of identical twins. This clonotype was recorded a few times. CDR1 is SQVTM, CDR2 ANQGSEA, per germline. This CDR3 spans 17 amino acids. The V gene end was trimmed by 3 bases and the J gene end by 0 bases; junction bases not matched to a gene: 12. TCRdb recomputed calls from the 5' RACE reads with MiXCR, one row per CDR3 protein. The sample records some 1,700,000 distinct CDR3 sequences, about 32% being singletons. This TCR came from a newborn girl in good health. The chain employs TRBV29-1 and TRBJ1-2; 8 bases are shared with TRBD1. Input material: cord blood. DNA for the CDR3: TGCAGCGTTGATCAGGGGGCAGGCTCTAATGCTAACTATGGCTACACCTTC. Residues: CSVDQGAGSNANYGYTF. The full variable domain, completed using reference TRBV29-1 and TRBJ1-2, is SAVISQKPSRDICQRGTSLTIQCQVDSQVTMMFWYRQQPGQSLTLIATANQGSEATYESGFVIDKFPISRPNLTFSTLTVSNMSPEDSSIYLCSVDQGAGSNANYGYTFGSGTRLTVV.